Sequencing of this T cell receptor beta chain was carried out in a study of OX40 agonist ivuxolimab in advanced cancers. Clones were sequenced by immunoSEQ multiplex PCR, and TCRdb holds only the in-frame ones, with some missing. The sample yields about 86,000 clones, around 88% seen once. The V gene's germline CDR1 is SGHRS and CDR2 YFSETQ. The CDR3 has 16 residues. With 0 bases clipped from V and 2 bases from J, the junction kept 5 bases outside the gene matches. The source was CD4+ or CD8+ T cells sorted from blood, collected in a trial of the OX40 agonist ivuxolimab. The sequence was collected from an adult with an advanced solid tumor such as melanoma, head and neck, liver or kidney cancer. V gene TRBV5-1 combines with J gene TRBJ1-3, with 7 bases identical to TRBD1. The CDR3 nucleotides read TGCGCCAGCAGCTTGGAAAAGGGGGCTGCTGGAAACACCATATATTTT. Translating it yields CASSLEKGAAGNTIYF.